Listed below are T cell receptor beta chains from one sample, sequenced in a study of T-cell reconstitution after alpha-beta-depleted transplantation in children. TCRdb redid the calling of the PCR reads with MiXCR, one entry per CDR3 protein. The sample lists about 600,000 distinct CDR3 sequences, roughly 24% occurring once. The starting material was PBMCs, mostly from graft donor cells, obtained 360 days after TCRalphabeta/CD19-depleted stem cell transplant. The origin of the receptors is a boy under three years old who had a stem cell transplant for acute myeloid leukemia, so the T cells may come from the graft donor. The CDR3 runs from the conserved cysteine through the conserved F or W. D genes are given only for firm matches. Some rows have no size entry. The others give once, few or many, or a class for an expanded clone.

>few|TRBV12-3/TRBV12-4|NA|TRBJ1-3
CASSFYRSPGNTIYF
TGTGCCAGCAGTTTCTATAGGAGCCCTGGAAACACCATATATTTT
>NA|TRBV12-5|NA|TRBJ2-3
CASALGMPRTDTQYF
TGTGCTAGTGCCCTCGGCATGCCCAGGACAGATACGCAGTATTTT
>many|TRBV24-1|NA|TRBJ1-5
CATLGRGQPQHF
TGTGCCACCCTCGGTAGAGGCCAGCCCCAGCATTTT
>few|TRBV9|NA|TRBJ1-4
CASSRASSSTNEKLFF
TGTGCCAGCAGCCGAGCTTCAAGTTCAACTAATGAAAAACTGTTTTTT
>NA|TRBV29-1|NA|TRBJ1-4
CSVTGQTTNEKLFF
TGCAGCGTGACCGGACAGACAACTAATGAAAAACTGTTTTTT
>NA|TRBV21-1|NA|TRBJ1-6
CASSPAAGRPNSPLHF
TGTGCCAGCAGCCCGGCGGCGGGCAGACCGAATTCACCCCTCCACTTT
>many|TRBV20-1|TRBD1|TRBJ1-5
CSAREGTGMVQPQHF
TGCAGTGCTAGAGAGGGGACAGGGATGGTTCAGCCCCAGCATTTT
>NA|TRBV20-1|NA|TRBJ2-7
CSASGAFSYEQYF
TGCAGTGCTAGTGGTGCGTTCTCCTACGAGCAGTACTTC
>NA|TRBV6-5|TRBD2|TRBJ2-5
CASSPSGLAGGKWYF
TGTGCCAGCAGTCCCTCGGGGCTAGCGGGGGGGAAATGGTACTTC
>NA|TRBV5-5|NA|TRBJ1-2
CASSLGQPSNYGYTF
TGTGCCAGCAGCTTGGGACAGCCCTCTAACTATGGCTACACCTTC
>NA|TRBV6-1|NA|TRBJ1-1
CASSPPRANTEAFF
TGTGCCAGCAGCCCACCCCGAGCGAACACTGAAGCTTTCTTT
>NA|TRBV6-5|TRBD2|TRBJ2-1
CASSFVAGGPYEQFF
TGTGCCAGCAGTTTCGTAGCGGGGGGGCCCTATGAGCAGTTCTTC
>NA|TRBV4-2|NA|TRBJ1-1
CASSQDWASYTEAFF
TGTGCCAGCAGCCAAGACTGGGCTTCCTACACTGAAGCTTTCTTT
>NA|TRBV6-2/TRBV6-3|TRBD1|TRBJ2-1
CASSPSRDRGRGSYNEQFF
TGTGCCAGCAGTCCCTCTCGGGACAGGGGACGAGGCTCCTACAATGAGCAGTTCTTC
>many|TRBV20-1|TRBD2|TRBJ2-5
CSARAGGIETQYF
TGCAGTGCTAGAGCCGGGGGGATAGAGACCCAGTACTTC
>NA|TRBV12-3/TRBV12-4|NA|TRBJ2-7
CASSPSTEQYF
TGTGCCAGCAGTCCCAGCACCGAGCAGTACTTC
>NA|TRBV18|NA|TRBJ2-1
CASSPIRNEQFF
TGTGCCAGCTCACCAATTCGAAATGAGCAGTTCTTC
>many|TRBV6-2/TRBV6-3|NA|TRBJ2-1
CASSYGRGIYNEQFF
TGTGCCAGCAGTTACGGCCGGGGTATCTACAATGAGCAGTTCTTC
>NA|TRBV6-1|NA|TRBJ1-4
CASSLGGVNEKLFF
TGTGCCAGCAGCCTAGGGGGGGTTAATGAAAAACTGTTTTTT
>NA|TRBV29-1|TRBD2|TRBJ2-3
CSVGQGGADTQYF
TGCAGCGTGGGTCAGGGAGGGGCAGATACGCAGTATTTT
>NA|TRBV7-9|NA|TRBJ2-2
CASSSPLGPPTGELFF
TGTGCCAGCAGCTCCCCACTAGGCCCACCCACCGGGGAGCTGTTTTTT
>NA|TRBV29-1|TRBD1|TRBJ1-2
CSVEGQAYGYTF
TGCAGCGTGGAGGGACAGGCCTATGGCTACACCTTC
>NA|TRBV20-1|NA|TRBJ2-5
CSARGGLEETQYF
TGCAGTGCTAGAGGGGGTTTGGAAGAGACCCAGTACTTC
>NA|TRBV6-5|TRBD1|TRBJ1-5
CASSYGGQGNQPQHF
TGTGCCAGCAGTTACGGGGGACAGGGGAATCAGCCCCAGCATTTT
>NA|TRBV15|NA|TRBJ1-6
CATSRDLQRDNSPLHF
TGTGCCACCAGCAGAGATCTCCAGAGGGATAATTCACCCCTCCACTTT
>NA|TRBV12-3/TRBV12-4|NA|TRBJ1-2
CASSHLGQYGYTF
TGTGCCAGCAGTCACCTTGGACAGTATGGCTACACCTTC
>many|TRBV6-5|NA|TRBJ2-1
CASSYGSGYHEQFF
TGTGCCAGCAGTTACGGGTCCGGGTACCATGAGCAGTTCTTC
>NA|TRBV6-5|NA|TRBJ2-5
CASSYSSGGRTQYF
TGTGCCAGCAGTTACTCTTCCGGGGGACGGACCCAGTACTTC
>many|TRBV29-1|TRBD1|TRBJ1-4
CSVWTGGNEKLFF
TGCAGCGTGTGGACAGGAGGGAATGAAAAACTGTTTTTT
>NA|TRBV11-3|NA|TRBJ2-3
CASSPSSYFTDTQYF
TGTGCCAGCAGCCCTAGTAGTTACTTCACAGATACGCAGTATTTT
>NA|TRBV25-1|NA|TRBJ2-1
CASSAPVGLAYNEQFF
TGTGCCAGCAGTGCGCCAGTTGGACTTGCATACAATGAGCAGTTCTTC
>few|TRBV6-5|NA|TRBJ1-1
CASSYSNWARDTEAFF
TGTGCCAGCAGTTACTCAAACTGGGCTCGGGACACTGAAGCTTTCTTT
>few|TRBV12-5|NA|TRBJ2-5
CASARSTVLQETQYF
TGTGCTAGTGCCCGATCGACAGTCCTCCAAGAGACCCAGTACTTC
>NA|TRBV5-1|NA|TRBJ1-1
CASSLSINTEAFF
TGCGCCAGCAGCTTGTCCATTAACACTGAAGCTTTCTTT
>NA|TRBV4-2|NA|TRBJ2-1
CASSQLSRGGPPFF
TGTGCCAGCAGTCAGCTTTCCCGCGGGGGCCCCCCGTTCTTC
>NA|TRBV5-1|NA|TRBJ1-1
CASSPGMEGFEAFF
TGCGCCAGCAGCCCAGGGATGGAGGGGTTTGAAGCTTTCTTT
>NA|TRBV2|TRBD1|TRBJ1-5
CASSENRGGNQPQHF
TGTGCCAGCAGTGAAAACAGGGGAGGCAATCAGCCCCAGCATTTT
>many|TRBV12-3/TRBV12-4|TRBD2|TRBJ2-2
CASSSRPASGGGELFF
TGTGCCAGCAGTTCCCGACCAGCTAGCGGAGGCGGGGAGCTGTTTTTT
>NA|TRBV20-1|TRBD2|TRBJ2-3
CSAPRGYSTDTQYF
TGCAGTGCGCCGCGGGGGTATAGCACAGATACGCAGTATTTT
>NA|TRBV29-1|NA|TRBJ2-5
CSVEEGGRQETQYF
TGCAGCGTTGAAGAGGGGGGACGCCAAGAGACCCAGTACTTC
>many|TRBV6-1|TRBD1|TRBJ1-2
CASTSVQGDNYGYTF
TGTGCCAGCACCTCGGTTCAGGGGGACAACTATGGCTACACCTTC
>few|TRBV18|NA|TRBJ1-1
CASSPRGRSNTEAFF
TGTGCCAGCTCACCCCGCGGACGGTCAAACACTGAAGCTTTCTTT
>once|TRBV12-3/TRBV12-4|TRBD1|TRBJ2-2
CASRDRGHTGELFF
TGTGCCAGCCGGGACAGGGGGCACACCGGGGAGCTGTTTTTT
>many|TRBV20-1|NA|TRBJ1-4
CSGASTTNEKLFF
TGCAGTGGGGCGAGCACAACTAATGAAAAACTGTTTTTT
>few|TRBV15|NA|TRBJ2-3
CATSRDLPSEADTQYF
TGTGCCACCAGCAGAGATCTACCCTCGGAAGCAGATACGCAGTATTTT
>NA|TRBV6-5|NA|TRBJ2-5
CASSYSSGGIETQYF
TGTGCCAGCAGTTACTCGTCGGGGGGCATAGAGACCCAGTACTTC
>NA|TRBV20-1|TRBD2|TRBJ2-1
CSAEKVAGGNNEQFF
TGCAGTGCGGAGAAAGTAGCGGGGGGGAACAATGAGCAGTTCTTC
>NA|TRBV20-1|NA|TRBJ1-2
CSASRYNYGYTF
TGCAGTGCTAGTCGGTACAACTATGGCTACACCTTC
>few|TRBV28|NA|TRBJ1-2
CASSRYKWSNGYTF
TGTGCCAGCAGTCGCTATAAGTGGTCTAACGGCTACACCTTC
>NA|TRBV4-2|TRBD2|TRBJ2-1
CASSQETSGDYNEQFF
TGTGCCAGCAGCCAAGAGACTAGCGGGGATTACAATGAGCAGTTCTTC
>NA|TRBV4-3|NA|TRBJ1-1
CASSDRWLNTEAFF
TGCGCCAGCAGCGATCGTTGGTTGAACACTGAAGCTTTCTTT
>many|TRBV5-6|NA|TRBJ2-1
CASRSGRYNEQFF
TGTGCCAGCAGATCAGGACGTTACAATGAGCAGTTCTTC
>many|TRBV5-1|TRBD2|TRBJ2-1
CASSFTTSGLFNEQFF
TGCGCCAGCAGCTTTACCACTAGCGGTTTATTTAATGAGCAGTTCTTC
>many|TRBV7-2|NA|TRBJ2-5
CASRPSGRETQYF
TGTGCCAGCAGACCGAGCGGAAGGGAGACCCAGTACTTC
>many|TRBV25-1|NA|TRBJ2-2
CASSLGPRTGELFF
TGTGCCAGCAGTCTCGGCCCTCGGACCGGGGAGCTGTTTTTT